Listed below are T cell receptor beta chains from one sample, sequenced in a study of T cell responses to AZD1222 COVID-19 vaccine. Measured with immunoSEQ multiplex PCR; TCRdb has only the in-frame clones, and not every one. The table has some 50,000 clones, roughly 90% seen once. The input for sequencing was peripheral blood, taken 28 days after the second AZD1222 dose. The source is an adult who received the AZD1222 COVID-19 vaccine. Each CDR3 is given with its conserved first and last residue. The D gene is left open where the match is weak. Clone size is not always given. Where it is, it says once, few, many or a class for expanded clones.

D: .; size: .; V: TRBV4-1; J: TRBJ1-2; CDR3: CASSQGITGNYGYTF; DNA: TGCGCCAGCAGCCAAGGGATAACGGGAAACTATGGCTACACCTTC
D: .; size: once; V: TRBV5-1; J: TRBJ1-4; CDR3: CASSSESGRVNEKLFF; DNA: TGCGCCAGCAGCTCCGAGTCCGGCAGGGTTAATGAAAAACTGTTTTTT
D: .; size: .; V: TRBV6-6; J: TRBJ2-2; CDR3: CASSRKPRTFTPSGELFF; DNA: TGTGCCAGCAGTCGCAAACCCCGGACTTTCACTCCAAGCGGGGAGCTGTTTTTT
D: .; size: .; V: TRBV4-2; J: TRBJ2-6; CDR3: CASSHRQGTGANVLTF; DNA: TGTGCCAGCAGCCACAGGCAGGGGACTGGGGCCAACGTCCTGACTTTC
D: .; size: .; V: TRBV7-2; J: TRBJ1-1; CDR3: CASSREPNTEAFF; DNA: TGTGCCAGCAGCCGAGAACCGAACACTGAAGCTTTCTTT
D: .; size: .; V: TRBV11-2; J: TRBJ1-3; CDR3: CASSDLHSLEGRAGNTIYF; DNA: TGTGCCAGCAGCGATTTACACAGCCTCGAGGGAAGGGCTGGAAACACCATATATTTT
D: .; size: once; V: TRBV27; J: TRBJ2-7; CDR3: CASSQTGVNSYEQYF; DNA: TGTGCCAGCAGCCAGACGGGGGTGAACTCCTACGAGCAGTACTTC
D: .; size: .; V: TRBV7-6; J: TRBJ2-2; CDR3: CASSLATGGNTGELFF; DNA: TGTGCCAGCAGCTTAGCCACAGGCGGGAACACCGGGGAGCTGTTTTTT
D: .; size: .; V: TRBV27; J: TRBJ1-1; CDR3: CASSPLSDVGAEAFF; DNA: TGTGCCAGCAGTCCCCTTTCTGATGTAGGCGCTGAAGCTTTCTTT
D: .; size: .; V: TRBV4-1; J: TRBJ1-1; CDR3: CASSQVPGNTEAFF; DNA: TGCGCCAGCAGCCAAGTTCCAGGGAACACTGAAGCTTTCTTT
D: TRBD2; size: .; V: TRBV29-1; J: TRBJ2-1; CDR3: CSVSPITSGRAYEQFF; DNA: TGCAGCGTGTCCCCCATTACTAGCGGGAGGGCCTATGAGCAGTTCTTC
D: TRBD1; size: .; V: TRBV27; J: TRBJ2-1; CDR3: CASQDGQGAGNEQFF; DNA: TGTGCCAGTCAGGATGGGCAGGGGGCGGGAAATGAGCAGTTCTTC
D: TRBD1; size: .; V: TRBV14; J: TRBJ2-7; CDR3: CASSQGTGFYEQYF; DNA: TGTGCCAGCAGCCAAGGGACAGGCTTCTACGAGCAGTACTTC
D: TRBD1; size: .; V: TRBV29-1; J: TRBJ1-2; CDR3: CSVYGTGDRFNYGYTF; DNA: TGCAGCGTTTACGGGACAGGGGACCGCTTTAACTATGGCTACACCTTC
D: TRBD1; size: .; V: TRBV19; J: TRBJ1-5; CDR3: CASSIRDRKQQPQHF; DNA: TGTGCCAGTAGTATCAGGGACAGGAAACAACAGCCCCAGCATTTT
D: .; size: .; V: TRBV7-9; J: TRBJ1-2; CDR3: CASRSDSDDYGYTF; DNA: TGTGCCAGCAGGTCAGATAGTGATGATTATGGCTACACCTTC
D: .; size: .; V: TRBV18; J: TRBJ1-1; CDR3: CASSPQGRAEAFF; DNA: TGTGCCAGCTCACCCCAAGGTAGGGCTGAAGCTTTCTTT
D: .; size: .; V: TRBV10-1; J: TRBJ1-2; CDR3: CASSVEPFGGYTF; DNA: TGCGCCAGCAGTGTGGAGCCTTTCGGGGGCTACACCTTC
D: .; size: .; V: TRBV7-3; J: TRBJ2-7; CDR3: CASSLVGDKGYEQYF; DNA: TGTGCCAGCAGTTTAGTCGGGGACAAAGGTTACGAGCAGTACTTC
D: .; size: .; V: TRBV6-4; J: TRBJ1-1; CDR3: CASRAQGWITEAFF; DNA: TGTGCCAGCAGGGCTCAGGGGTGGATCACTGAAGCTTTCTTT
D: .; size: .; V: TRBV28; J: TRBJ1-1; CDR3: CATILGGDTEAFF; DNA: TGTGCCACCATCCTAGGGGGTGACACTGAAGCTTTCTTT
D: .; size: .; V: TRBV19; J: TRBJ2-7; CDR3: CASSSPGDGSYEQYF; DNA: TGTGCCAGTAGTTCCCCCGGGGACGGGTCCTACGAGCAGTACTTC
D: .; size: .; V: TRBV29-1; J: TRBJ1-1; CDR3: CSASGSFKGNTEAFF; DNA: TGCAGCGCAAGCGGCTCCTTTAAAGGAAACACTGAAGCTTTCTTT
D: .; size: .; V: TRBV6-5; J: TRBJ1-1; CDR3: CASSQENTEAFF; DNA: TGTGCCAGCAGCCAGGAGAACACTGAAGCTTTCTTT
D: TRBD1; size: once; V: TRBV7-2; J: TRBJ1-1; CDR3: CASSLGGQGAEAFF; DNA: TGTGCCAGCAGCTTAGGAGGGCAGGGGGCTGAAGCTTTCTTT
D: .; size: once; V: TRBV18; J: TRBJ1-6; CDR3: CASSPLQLRNSPLHF; DNA: TGTGCCAGCTCACCACTGCAGCTGCGAAATTCACCCCTCCACTTT
D: .; size: .; V: TRBV21-1; J: TRBJ2-1; CDR3: CASSLGGSSYNEQFF; DNA: TGTGCCAGCAGCCTGGGGGGGAGCTCCTACAATGAGCAGTTCTTC
D: .; size: .; V: TRBV28; J: TRBJ1-6; CDR3: CASTSWAFNSPLHF; DNA: TGTGCCAGCACCTCTTGGGCTTTTAACTCACCCCTCCACTTT
D: .; size: .; V: TRBV10-3; J: TRBJ2-2; CDR3: CAITGSTGELFF; DNA: TGTGCCATCACAGGGTCGACCGGGGAGCTGTTTTTT
D: .; size: .; V: TRBV29-1; J: TRBJ2-2; CDR3: CSVGKDTGELFF; DNA: TGCAGCGTTGGGAAGGACACCGGGGAGCTGTTTTTT
D: .; size: once; V: TRBV7-6; J: TRBJ2-2; CDR3: CASSSTDRNTGELFF; DNA: TGTGCCAGCAGCTCGACAGATAGAAACACCGGGGAGCTGTTTTTT
D: TRBD1; size: .; V: TRBV6-5; J: TRBJ1-5; CDR3: CASGQGGTQPQHF; DNA: TGTGCCAGCGGCCAAGGGGGCACTCAGCCCCAGCATTTT
D: .; size: once; V: TRBV6-6; J: TRBJ1-1; CDR3: CASKGSNTEAFF; DNA: TGTGCCAGCAAAGGATCGAACACTGAAGCTTTCTTT
D: .; size: .; V: TRBV7-8; J: TRBJ1-4; CDR3: CASSPPGGVDEKLFF; DNA: TGTGCCAGCAGCCCCCCGGGGGGGGTGGATGAAAAACTGTTTTTT
D: .; size: .; V: TRBV5-1; J: TRBJ2-5; CDR3: CASSWRTGQETQYF; DNA: TGCGCCAGCAGCTGGCGTACGGGCCAAGAGACCCAGTACTTC
D: TRBD1; size: .; V: TRBV6-2/TRBV6-3; J: TRBJ2-7; CDR3: CASSYWTGTYEQYF; DNA: TGTGCCAGCAGTTACTGGACAGGGACGTACGAGCAGTACTTC
D: .; size: .; V: TRBV19; J: TRBJ2-3; CDR3: CASPVGSTDTQYF; DNA: TGTGCCAGCCCGGTCGGAAGCACAGATACGCAGTATTTT
D: TRBD2; size: .; V: TRBV24-1; J: TRBJ2-1; CDR3: CATSDSRLAAYNEQFF; DNA: TGTGCCACCAGTGATTCACGACTAGCGGCCTACAATGAGCAGTTCTTC
D: TRBD1; size: .; V: TRBV28; J: TRBJ2-7; CDR3: CASSLVLQGATYEQYF; DNA: TGTGCCAGCAGTTTAGTTCTCCAGGGGGCCACCTACGAGCAGTACTTC
D: .; size: .; V: TRBV11-2; J: TRBJ1-6; CDR3: CASSLQFNSPLHF; DNA: TGTGCCAGCAGCTTACAGTTTAATTCACCCCTCCACTTT
D: .; size: once; V: TRBV2; J: TRBJ2-1; CDR3: CASTVVGNEQFF; DNA: TGTGCCAGCACAGTAGTAGGCAATGAGCAGTTCTTC
D: TRBD1; size: .; V: TRBV6-5; J: TRBJ2-1; CDR3: CASSTGTGVNEQFF; DNA: TGTGCCAGCAGTACCGGGACAGGGGTCAATGAGCAGTTCTTC